These T cell receptor beta chains were read from a single sample in a study of blood T cell repertoires in COVID-19. Assay: immunoSEQ multiplex PCR; the TCRdb copy retains only in-frame clones and omits some. The table lists some 110,000 clones, just under 85% of them singletons. Sequenced: peripheral blood. These receptors all come from a man in his 70s with active or convalescent COVID-19. CDR3s include the opening cysteine and the closing phenylalanine or tryptophan. The D gene is left open where the match is weak. Some rows mark clone size as missing; the rest say once, few, many or name a class of expanded clone.

-	-	TRBV7-9	TRBJ1-2	TGTGCCAGCAGGGTAGTTCGGGGGAACTATAGCTACACCTTC	CASRVVRGNYSYTF
TRBD1	once	TRBV13	TRBJ1-1	TGTGCCAGCAGCCGGCAACAGGGGGCCTACAGCGCTTTCTTT	CASSRQQGAYSAFF
-	-	TRBV9	TRBJ2-5	TGTGCCAGCAGCGCCTATCGGGGGGCGCTTGAGACCCAGTACTTC	CASSAYRGALETQYF
-	-	TRBV28	TRBJ2-1	TGTGCCAGCATCTCTTGGGCGAATGAGCAGTTCTTC	CASISWANEQFF
-	once	TRBV5-6	TRBJ1-2	TGTGCCAGCAGCTTACCCCAGGGCTTGGGCGGCTACACCTTC	CASSLPQGLGGYTF
-	-	TRBV11-1	TRBJ1-1	TGTGCCAGCAGCTTAGGTGGGAGGAACACTGAAGCTTTCTTT	CASSLGGRNTEAFF
-	once	TRBV9	TRBJ2-5	TGTGCCAGCAGCGTAGGTCCGAGGCCCGAGACCCAGTACTTC	CASSVGPRPETQYF
-	-	TRBV12-5	TRBJ2-1	TGTGCTAGTGGACTTATTACGGGTGAGCAGTTCTTC	CASGLITGEQFF
-	-	TRBV5-5	TRBJ1-2	TGTGCCAGCAGCCCCCGTCAGACCGGGGTCTATGGCTACACCTTC	CASSPRQTGVYGYTF
TRBD1	few	TRBV14	TRBJ2-7	TGTGCCAGCAGCCAGACTGGGACAGGGCGGTACTTC	CASSQTGTGRYF
-	-	TRBV5-1	TRBJ2-7	TGCGCCAGCAGCTCTGGACAGATCTACGAGCAGTACTTC	CASSSGQIYEQYF
-	-	TRBV7-9	TRBJ1-2	TGTGCCAGCAGCTTAGTTTCAGGGTATGGCTACACCTTC	CASSLVSGYGYTF
-	-	TRBV9	TRBJ2-3	TGTGCCAGCAGCGCCGAGCGGAAGAGCACAGATACGCAGTATTTT	CASSAERKSTDTQYF
-	-	TRBV5-1	TRBJ2-3	TGCGCCAGCAGCTTGGCCCTCGGGGGCACAGATACGCAGTATTTT	CASSLALGGTDTQYF
-	-	TRBV7-3	TRBJ1-6	TGTGCCAGCAGCTTAAAGGCAGGGGTCGATTCACCCCTCCACTTT	CASSLKAGVDSPLHF
TRBD2	-	TRBV6-1	TRBJ2-5	TGTGCCAGCAGTGAGGTTACTAGCGGGGGGAAGGAGACCCAGTACTTC	CASSEVTSGGKETQYF
-	once	TRBV7-9	TRBJ1-2	TGTGCCAGCAGCCAGATCAGGGAAGGGGGTGGCTACACCTTC	CASSQIREGGGYTF
TRBD2	-	TRBV29-1	TRBJ2-3	TGCAGCGTCAAGACTAGCTGGAGATCAGATACGCAGTATTTT	CSVKTSWRSDTQYF
TRBD2	-	TRBV9	TRBJ2-1	TGTGCCAGCAGCCCTCGGGGCGGGGGGGCCGGCTGGAGTGAGCAGTTCTTC	CASSPRGGGAGWSEQFF
-	once	TRBV29-1	TRBJ1-1	TGCAGCGTTGAGGACAGTATGAACACTGAAGCTTTCTTT	CSVEDSMNTEAFF
TRBD1	-	TRBV24-1	TRBJ1-1	TGTGCCACCAGTGATCCCGGGACAGAACGGGCTTTCTTT	CATSDPGTERAFF
TRBD1	-	TRBV7-2	TRBJ1-1	TGTGCCAGCAGCTTATGGAGACAGGGCAACACTGAAGCTTTCTTT	CASSLWRQGNTEAFF
-	-	TRBV28	TRBJ2-1	TGTGCCAGCAGCCAGACAACCTACGAGCAGTTCTTC	CASSQTTYEQFF
-	-	TRBV25-1	TRBJ1-2	TGTGCCAGCAGTGCCTACAGGGATTTCAACTATGGCTACACCTTC	CASSAYRDFNYGYTF
-	-	TRBV6-1	TRBJ1-3	TGTGCCAGCAGTGAAGGGGAGGGGGTCTCTGGAAACACCATATATTTT	CASSEGEGVSGNTIYF
-	-	TRBV5-1	TRBJ2-7	TGCGCCAGCAGCCCCGGCCCCGGGTCCTACGAGCAGTACTTC	CASSPGPGSYEQYF
TRBD2	-	TRBV14	TRBJ2-3	TGTGCCAGCAGCTACACGACCGGGACTAGCGGGAGGCTGTGGGCCACAGATACGCAGTATTTT	CASSYTTGTSGRLWATDTQYF
TRBD1	-	TRBV29-1	TRBJ1-4	TGCAGCGGTCGACAGGGGGGTGAAAAACTGTTTTTT	CSGRQGGEKLFF
-	-	TRBV19	TRBJ1-5	TGTGCCAGTAGTAGGGTGAGGGGCAATCAGCCCCAGCATTTT	CASSRVRGNQPQHF
TRBD2	-	TRBV7-7	TRBJ2-2	TGTGCTAGCAGCGCCGGGACTAAGAACACCGGGGAGCTGTTTTTT	CASSAGTKNTGELFF
-	-	TRBV24-1	TRBJ1-5	TGTGCCACCAGTGATTTCGGGAGCAATCAGCCCCAGCATTTT	CATSDFGSNQPQHF
TRBD1	-	TRBV5-4	TRBJ2-2	TGTGCCAGCAGCTTCGGACAGGGCGCCAACACCGGGGAGCTGTTTTTT	CASSFGQGANTGELFF
-	-	TRBV9	TRBJ2-1	TGTGCCAGCAGCGTAGGAACTTGGAGTCGGGGAATGGGGAATGAGCAGTTCTTC	CASSVGTWSRGMGNEQFF
-	-	TRBV5-1	TRBJ2-7	TGCGCCAGCAGCTCAGACTACGAGCAGTACTTC	CASSSDYEQYF
TRBD1	-	TRBV14	TRBJ2-1	TGTGCCAGCAGCCAAGATTGGCCCAGGGGGCGCGAGCAGTTCTTC	CASSQDWPRGREQFF
-	-	TRBV7-3	TRBJ1-2	TGTGCCAGCAGCCCGCAGACAGTTAACTATGGCTACACCTTC	CASSPQTVNYGYTF
-	-	TRBV30	TRBJ2-1	TGTGCCTGGAGTGGCTCGGGGGGCGCCTACAATGAGCAGTTCTTC	CAWSGSGGAYNEQFF
-	-	TRBV20-1	TRBJ2-3	TGCAGTGCTGAAAACAAAGATACGCAGTATTTT	CSAENKDTQYF
TRBD1	-	TRBV6-6	TRBJ2-7	TGTGCCAGCAGACGCACAGGGGAATCCTACGAGCAGTACTTC	CASRRTGESYEQYF
-	-	TRBV2	TRBJ2-5	TGTGCCAGCAGGCCACCTGGGCGGGAACGTTGGGAGACCCAGTACTTC	CASRPPGRERWETQYF
TRBD1	-	TRBV20-1	TRBJ1-2	TGCAGTGCTAGTGAACAGGGGCCTGGGGATGGCTACACCTTC	CSASEQGPGDGYTF
-	-	TRBV5-5	TRBJ1-1	TGTGCCAGCAGCCAGGTGGGGGGATGGGACACTGAAGCTTTCTTT	CASSQVGGWDTEAFF
TRBD2	-	TRBV6-5	TRBJ2-1	TGTGCCAGCTGCCAGCGGGGGGATAACTACAATGAGCAGTTCTTC	CASCQRGDNYNEQFF
TRBD2	few	TRBV6-6	TRBJ2-3	TGTGCCAGCAGGGGGCTAAGCGGGGGGTCAGATACGCAGTATTTT	CASRGLSGGSDTQYF
-	-	TRBV9	TRBJ1-5	TGTGCCAGCAGCGTGGGGGCGAGCAATCAGCCCCAGCATTTT	CASSVGASNQPQHF
-	-	TRBV11-2	TRBJ2-7	TGTGCCAGCAGCTCCCAGGGGAACCGATACGAGCAGTACTTC	CASSSQGNRYEQYF
TRBD2	-	TRBV6-5	TRBJ2-1	TGTGCCAGCAGTTCTAGCGGGGGGGACAATGAGCAGTTCTTC	CASSSSGGDNEQFF
-	-	TRBV7-3	TRBJ1-1	TGTGCCAGCAGCTTAACCGTGAACACTGAAGCTTTCTTT	CASSLTVNTEAFF
TRBD1	-	TRBV10-3	TRBJ1-1	TGTGCCATCAGTATGGACAGGGACGCGAACACTGAAGCTTTCTTT	CAISMDRDANTEAFF
-	-	TRBV4-2	TRBJ2-3	TGTGCCAGCAGCCAAGACCCCAGAACAGATACGCAGTATTTT	CASSQDPRTDTQYF
TRBD1	-	TRBV3-1/TRBV3-2	TRBJ2-3	TGTGCCAGCAGCCCTGGACAGGTTACAGATACGCAGTATTTT	CASSPGQVTDTQYF
-	-	TRBV11-3	TRBJ2-1	TGTGCCAGCAGCTTAGCGTCCGGGACATCGAACAATGAGCAGTTCTTC	CASSLASGTSNNEQFF
TRBD1	-	TRBV5-1	TRBJ2-2	TGCGCCAGCAGCTTCCCGACAGGGGAGACCGGGGAGCTGTTTTTT	CASSFPTGETGELFF
-	-	TRBV28	TRBJ1-6	TGTGCCAGCAGCAACATTCGGGGTTTGGGGTCACCCCTCCACTTT	CASSNIRGLGSPLHF
-	-	TRBV12-3/TRBV12-4	TRBJ1-1	TGTGCCAGCAGGCCCGACATGCGCGTAGCTTTCTTT	CASRPDMRVAFF